This entry lists 7 T cell receptor beta chains sequenced from one sample in a study of blood T cells in healthy people across ages. The authors ran a second PCR of 7 to 11 cycles using a sample-barcoded 5' primer and a J-beta primer mix. TCRdb re-called the 5' RACE reads with MiXCR, one entry per CDR3 protein. The table includes hundreds of thousands of distinct CDR3 sequences, roughly 43% detected once. Sequencing was carried out using blood. Receptors originate from a man older than 75 in good health.

The chain carries TRBV20-1 and TRBJ2-7; D is ambiguous. V was clipped by 3 bases and J by 2 bases, with 8 bases between them. Germline lookup yields CDR1 DFQATT and CDR2 SNEGSKA (reference sequence). The CDR3 spans 12 residues. As DNA, the CDR3 is TGCAGTGCTAGTCATATCACCTACGAGCAGTACTTC. Residues: CSASHITYEQYF.

This clonotype was found a few times. This chain joins TRBV29-1 and TRBJ2-7; TRBD1 matches at 8 bases. J gave up 2 bases and V 7 bases, and 7 bases lay outside the gene matches. Per germline, CDR1 SQVTM and CDR2 ANQGSEA. CDR3 length equals 13 residues. Here the CDR3 DNA reads TGCAGCGGTGAGGTGGACAGGGCCTACGAGCAGTACTTC. Its translation is CSGEVDRAYEQYF.

The sample holds a few counts of this clonotype. V usage is TRBV7-2 and J usage is TRBJ2-3; D remains unclear. Trimming left V 4 bases short and J 4 bases short, with 18 bases between. The V gene's germline CDR1 is SGHTA and CDR2 FQGNSA. The CDR3 length is 16 residues. CDR3 amino acids: CASSSQGPSISDTQYF. The CDR3 region has the DNA TGTGCCAGCAGCTCCCAAGGGCCTTCGATTTCAGATACGCAGTATTTT.

The chain links TRBV20-1 to TRBJ2-7; D call uncertain. Trimming left V 0 bases short and J 4 bases short, with 10 bases between. Germline assignment: CDR1 DFQATT and CDR2 SNEGSKA (reference sequence). This CDR3 contains 13 residues. In DNA form, the CDR3 reads TGCAGTGCTAGAGATGAAACAGTTTACGAGCAGTACTTC. Amino acids: CSARDETVYEQYF.

J is TRBJ2-5 and V is TRBV13; 10 bases agree with TRBD2. The J call is uncertain, as TRBJ2-7 better fits the DNA end. The CDR3 sequence is 16 residues long. CDR1 PRHDT and CDR2 FYEKMQ come from the germline V gene (reference sequence). The CDR3 is CASSLFGMLAGDEQYF. DNA for the CDR3: TGTGCCAGCAGCCTATTCGGTATGCTAGCGGGAGACGAGCAGTACTTC.

This clonotype has only a few counts. The chain recombines TRBV3-1 with TRBJ2-7; possibly TRBD1 for D (5 bases). V was cut by 0 bases and J by 10 bases, with 22 bases left in between. Germline CDR1 and CDR2: LGHDT and YNNKEL (reference sequence). This CDR3 has 16 residues. In DNA, the CDR3 is TGTGCCAGCAGCCAAGATTTAGGGGCGCAAGTGAGAACCCAGTACTTC. Translating gives CASSQDLGAQVRTQYF.

This rearrangement joins TRBV5-1 to TRBJ2-7; tentatively, D is TRBD1 (6 bases). CDR1 and CDR2 from the germline V gene are SGHRS and YFSETQ. The V end was cut by 9 bases, the J end by 5 bases, with 18 bases between. The CDR3 contains 13 residues. The CDR3 is CAIVEDSSNEQYF. The CDR3, as DNA: TGCGCCATCGTTGAGGACAGTAGTAACGAGCAGTACTTC.